The source of this TCR beta chain is a study of T cell responses to AZD1222 COVID-19 vaccine. Study at large: Second doses that came at about 4 or about 12 weeks were put together. Notes on the study in general: None of the repertoires were sampled until the peak T cell response had passed.

A note on this clone: Antigen specificity is unknown.

The V gene's germline CDR1 is SGHAT and CDR2 FQNNGV. V gave up 7 bases and J gave up 7 bases, with 19 bases separating them. The CDR3 is 15 residues long. The assay was immunoSEQ multiplex PCR, and TCRdb's table has in-frame clones only and misses some. In the table there are roughly 100,000 clones, 89% of which are singletons. The source is an adult in good health. The material sequenced was peripheral blood, taken on day 0 of AZD1222 vaccination. The J gene is TRBJ1-4, the V gene TRBV11-2; D possibly corresponds to TRBD1 (6 bases). CDR3 loop: CASTRVGAQGEKLFF. The DNA of the CDR3 is TGTGCCAGCACCCGGGTGGGGGCGCAAGGTGAAAAACTGTTTTTT. The full variable domain, its missing parts supplied by reference TRBV11-2 and TRBJ1-4, is EAGVAQSPRYKIIEKRQSVAFWCNPISGHATLYWYQQILGQGPKLLIQFQNNGVVDDSQLPKDRFSAERLKGVDSTLKIQPAKLEDSAVYLCASTRVGAQGEKLFFGSGTQLSVL.